This T cell receptor (beta chain) was observed in a study of response to subunit inactivated influenza vaccine. General study points: Each seasonal influenza vaccination, the authors suggested, recruits few new T cells.

Germline CDR1 reads SGHAT; CDR2 reads FQNNGV. The CDR3 sequence is 14 residues long. V lost 6 bases, J lost 6 bases, and 17 bases lay in between. Each CDR3 protein is one row after TCRdb ran MiXCR on the RT-PCR reads. Of 800,000 to 1,000,000 distinct CDR3 sequences in the sample, roughly 20% were seen once. This clonotype was seen a handful of times. The antigen is not known. The starting material was PBMCs from blood, obtained less than 6 days after vaccination. V gene TRBV11-2 combines with J gene TRBJ1-2, with D hard to call. This TCR derives from a man aged 50-60 years who received an inactivated influenza vaccine. CDR3 amino acids: CASRTPGGRDGYTF. In nucleotides, the CDR3 is TGTGCCAGCAGGACCCCGGGCGGAAGAGATGGCTACACCTTC.